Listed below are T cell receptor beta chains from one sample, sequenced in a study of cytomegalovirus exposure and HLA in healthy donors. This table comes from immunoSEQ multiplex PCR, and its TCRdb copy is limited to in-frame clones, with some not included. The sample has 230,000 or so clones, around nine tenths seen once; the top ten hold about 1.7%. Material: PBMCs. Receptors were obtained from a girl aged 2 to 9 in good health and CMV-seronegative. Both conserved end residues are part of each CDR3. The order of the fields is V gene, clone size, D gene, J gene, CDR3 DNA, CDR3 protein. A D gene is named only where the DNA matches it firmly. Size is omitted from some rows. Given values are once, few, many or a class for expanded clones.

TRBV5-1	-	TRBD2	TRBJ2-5	TGCGCCAGCAGCCCGGCCGTTGCTAGCGGTCAAGAGACCCAGTACTTC	CASSPAVASGQETQYF
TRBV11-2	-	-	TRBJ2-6	TGTGCCAGCAGCCCGCTAGGGAGTGGGGCCAACGTCCTGACTTTC	CASSPLGSGANVLTF
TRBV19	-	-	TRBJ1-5	TGTGCCACCAACCAACAGGGAGGGATCCAGCCCCAGCATTTT	CATNQQGGIQPQHF
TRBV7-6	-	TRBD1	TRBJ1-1	TGTGCCAGCAGCAAGGGACAGGGATCAGCGAACGAAGCTTTCTTT	CASSKGQGSANEAFF
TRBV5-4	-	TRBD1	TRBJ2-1	TGTGCCAGCAGCGAGACAGGGATTACCTACAATGAGCAGTTCTTC	CASSETGITYNEQFF
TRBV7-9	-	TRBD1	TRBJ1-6	TGTGCCAGCAGCTGGGGACAGGATCAATCACCCCTCCACTTT	CASSWGQDQSPLHF
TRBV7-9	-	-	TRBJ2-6	TGTGCCAGCAGCTTCCAGGCTTCTGGGGCCAACGTCCTGACTTTC	CASSFQASGANVLTF
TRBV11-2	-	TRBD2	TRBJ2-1	TGTGCCAGCAGCTTAGCTACCGGGACTAGCAGTAACAATGAGCAGTTCTTC	CASSLATGTSSNNEQFF
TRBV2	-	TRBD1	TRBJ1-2	TGTGCCCTTGCCAGGGGGGAGGAAGGCTACACCTTC	CALARGEEGYTF
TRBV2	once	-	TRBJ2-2	TGTGCCAGCACCGAGAGGAGTGGGTATCTCGGGGAGCTGTTTTTT	CASTERSGYLGELFF
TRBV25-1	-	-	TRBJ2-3	TGTGCCAGCAGTGGGGGCGGAAAAGGTACGCAGTATTTT	CASSGGGKGTQYF
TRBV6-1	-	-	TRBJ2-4	TGTGCCAGCAGCCCCTTTTGGGGGGACATTCAGTACTTC	CASSPFWGDIQYF
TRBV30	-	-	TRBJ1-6	TGTGCCTGGAGTGAGACTGGTAATTCACCCCTCCACTTT	CAWSETGNSPLHF
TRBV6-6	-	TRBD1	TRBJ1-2	TGTGCCAGCAGCCAGAGGACAGGGGGCCTCTATGGCTACACCTTC	CASSQRTGGLYGYTF
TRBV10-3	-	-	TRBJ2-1	TGTGCCATCAGTGACAGCGGGTCCTACAATGAGCAGTTCTTC	CAISDSGSYNEQFF
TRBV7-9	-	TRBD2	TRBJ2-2	TGTGCCAGCAGCTTAGCCAAGTCTCTGGGACTAACTTACACCGGGGAGCTGTTTTTT	CASSLAKSLGLTYTGELFF
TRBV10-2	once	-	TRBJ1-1	TGCGCCAGCAGTGAAGGGGTGGCCCGCTCTGAAGCTTTCTTT	CASSEGVARSEAFF
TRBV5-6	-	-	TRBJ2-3	TGTGCCAGCGGGCAAAGTATCGGGGGAGCAGATACGCAGTATTTT	CASGQSIGGADTQYF
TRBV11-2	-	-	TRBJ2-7	TGTGCCAGCAGCGAACACAGGGTCTACGAGCAGTACTTC	CASSEHRVYEQYF
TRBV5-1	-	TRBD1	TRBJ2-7	TGCGCCAGCAGCCTCTCCGGGACAGGGAATTACGAGCAGTACTTC	CASSLSGTGNYEQYF
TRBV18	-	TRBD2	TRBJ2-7	TGTGCCAGCTCACCGCCTAGCGGGGCGGGCTACGAGCAGTACTTC	CASSPPSGAGYEQYF
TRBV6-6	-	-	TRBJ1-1	TGTGCCAGCACCCCGCCTGGGGCCCAAGCTTTCTTT	CASTPPGAQAFF
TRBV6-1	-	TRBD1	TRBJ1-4	TGTGCCAGCCAATTAGACAGGGGAGTTTACGAAAAACTGTTTTTT	CASQLDRGVYEKLFF
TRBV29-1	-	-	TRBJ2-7	TGCAGCGTTGTTGGCAGGGGATCCTACGAGCAGTACTTC	CSVVGRGSYEQYF
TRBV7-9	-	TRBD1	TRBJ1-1	TGTGCCAGCAGCATTGGACAGGGGAACACTGAAGCTTTCTTT	CASSIGQGNTEAFF
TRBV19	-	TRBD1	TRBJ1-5	TGTGCCACTCAAGGACAGGGGGCAATCAGCAATCAGCCCCAGCATTTT	CATQGQGAISNQPQHF
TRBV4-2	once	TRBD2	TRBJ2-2	TGTGCCAGCAGCCTCCGGACTAGCGGGAGTAACGGGGAGCTGTTTTTT	CASSLRTSGSNGELFF
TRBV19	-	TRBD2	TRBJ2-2	TGTGCCAGTAGGAAGCGGGGGAACACCGGGGAGCTGTTTTTT	CASRKRGNTGELFF
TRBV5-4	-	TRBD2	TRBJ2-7	TGTGCCAGCAGCTCTGCCCGGGGGGGCCCCTACGAGCAGTACTTC	CASSSARGGPYEQYF
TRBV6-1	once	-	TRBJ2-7	TGTGCCAGCAGTGAAGCCTCCAGGCGATACTACGAGCAGTACTTC	CASSEASRRYYEQYF
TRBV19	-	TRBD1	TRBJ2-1	TGTGCCAGTAATGAAAGGGGGCAGTCCTACAATGAGCAGTTCTTC	CASNERGQSYNEQFF
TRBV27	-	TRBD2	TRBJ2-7	TGTGCCAGCAGTCCGGGGGGTTCCTACGAGCAGTACTTC	CASSPGGSYEQYF
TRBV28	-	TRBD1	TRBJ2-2	TGTGCCAGCCGGTTCCTCCGGCCCAACGGACAGGGACGCTCCGGGGAGCTGTTTTTT	CASRFLRPNGQGRSGELFF
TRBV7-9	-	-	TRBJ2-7	TGTGCCAGCAGCTTAGTAGAACAGACCTACGAGCAGTACTTC	CASSLVEQTYEQYF
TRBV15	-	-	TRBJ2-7	TGTGCCACCAGCAGAACTAACCGGGAGTACGAGCAGTACTTC	CATSRTNREYEQYF
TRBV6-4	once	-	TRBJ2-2	TGTGCCAGCAGTGACTCAGGGGTACGCACCGGGGAGCTGTTTTTT	CASSDSGVRTGELFF
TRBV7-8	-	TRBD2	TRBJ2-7	TGTGCCAGCAGCCCCGGGAGGGACGAGCAGTACTTC	CASSPGRDEQYF
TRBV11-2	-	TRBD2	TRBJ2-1	TGTGCCAGCAGCTCCTCGGGGGGATCTGAGCAGTTCTTC	CASSSSGGSEQFF
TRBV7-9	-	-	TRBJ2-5	TGTGCCAGCGAGGAACAAGAGACCCAGTACTTC	CASEEQETQYF
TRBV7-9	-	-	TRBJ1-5	TGTGCCAGCAGCCTGGGGGGGCCCAATCAGCCCCAGCATTTT	CASSLGGPNQPQHF
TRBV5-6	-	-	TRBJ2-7	TGTGCCAGCAGCTTGGACAGGCATTCCTACGAGCAGTACTTC	CASSLDRHSYEQYF
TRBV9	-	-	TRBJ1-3	TGTGCCAGCAGCGAGGGGGTCTCTGGAAACACCATATATTTT	CASSEGVSGNTIYF
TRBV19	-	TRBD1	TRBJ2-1	TGTGCCAGTAGTCCACGGACAGGGACCTACAATGAGCAGTTCTTC	CASSPRTGTYNEQFF
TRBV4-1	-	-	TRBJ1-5	TGCGCCAGCAGCCAAGACAGGAATAGCAATCAGCCCCAGCATTTT	CASSQDRNSNQPQHF
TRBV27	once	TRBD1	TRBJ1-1	TGTGCCAGCAGTATCGTACAGGGGCTGAACACTGAAGCTTTCTTT	CASSIVQGLNTEAFF
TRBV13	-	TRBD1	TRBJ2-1	TGTGCCAGCAGCTTAGAGGTAGGGGGCCACAATGAGCAGTTCTTC	CASSLEVGGHNEQFF
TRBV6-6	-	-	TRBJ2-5	TGTGCCAGCAGTTCCCCTGGGGCGAGAGCCCAAGAGACCCAGTACTTC	CASSSPGARAQETQYF
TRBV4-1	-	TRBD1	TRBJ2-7	TGCGCCAGCAGCCAATTCCTTCCCTCCGGGACAGGGCAGCACGAGCAGTACTTC	CASSQFLPSGTGQHEQYF
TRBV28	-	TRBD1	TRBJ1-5	TGTGCCAGCAGTTTTTTGCCTTCGCCTGGGACAGGGGGCGCATGGCCCCAGCATTTT	CASSFLPSPGTGGAWPQHF